One and the same sample provided the 17 T cell receptor beta chains below, sequenced in a study of OX40 agonist ivuxolimab in advanced cancers. Using immunoSEQ multiplex PCR, the repertoire was profiled, and TCRdb retains in-frame clones only, with some absent. This table has about 80,000 clones, approximately 84% appearing once. The sequenced sample was CD4+ or CD8+ T cells sorted from blood, obtained in a trial of the OX40 agonist ivuxolimab. The source of these receptors is an adult with an advanced solid tumor such as melanoma, head and neck, liver or kidney cancer.

The chain links TRBV6-6 to TRBJ1-1, with D possibly being TRBD1 (5 bases). CDR1 MNHNY and CDR2 SVGAGI come from the germline V gene (reference sequence). Trimming removed 2 bases from V and 5 bases from J, with 12 bases in between. The CDR3 totals 14 residues. Here the CDR3 reads CASSYIFRETEAFF. The CDR3 DNA is TGTGCCAGCAGTTACATCTTCAGGGAAACTGAAGCTTTCTTT.

The rearrangement joins TRBV4-1 to TRBJ1-5; 7 nucleotides agree with TRBD1. Germline CDR1 MGHRA, CDR2 YSYEKL. This CDR3 has 14 amino acids. Trimming took 2 bases from V and 11 from J; bases not matched to a gene: 9. CDR3 protein: CASSQLFRGQSQHF. The CDR3 DNA sequence: TGCGCCAGCAGCCAACTGTTTCGGGGACAGTCCCAGCATTTT.

The gene calls are TRBV6-4 and TRBJ2-1, with D possibly being TRBD2 (6 bases). Trimming shortened V by 4 bases and J by 6 bases, and 16 bases separated the two germline ends. CDR1 is MRHNA and CDR2 is SNTAGT in the germline V gene. The CDR3 contains 15 residues. CDR3 sequence reads: CASSAGLRNVNEQFF. The DNA for the CDR3 is TGTGCCAGCAGTGCGGGACTCCGAAACGTCAATGAGCAGTTCTTC.

This chain uses TRBV15 with TRBJ2-2, with a possible D match to TRBD1 (6 bases). The CDR3 is 14 amino acids. With 1 base removed from V and 7 bases from J, the gap between germline ends came to 10 bases. CDR1 LNHNV and CDR2 YYDKDF come from the germline V gene (reference sequence). CDR3 nucleotides: TGTGCCACCAGCAGAGTCAGGGGTGACGGGGAGCTGTTTTTT. This sequence encodes CATSRVRGDGELFF.

V is TRBV11-2 and J is TRBJ1-4; 9 nucleotides align to TRBD1. CDR3 length: 15 residues. V lost 1 base, J lost 7 bases, and 4 bases stayed unmatched. Per the germline V gene, CDR1 is SGHAT and CDR2 is FQNNGV. The CDR3 DNA reads as TGTGCCAGCAGCTTAGGGGACAGGGATGTTGAAAAACTGTTTTTT. It yields the protein CASSLGDRDVEKLFF.

This clone appeared a few times. The chain links TRBV12-1 to TRBJ2-7; the table names TRBD1, a call not compared with the DNA. TRBV12-1 is a documented pseudogene. The CDR3 spans 16 residues. This chain's CDR3 is CASSFETGGEVYEQYF. In nucleotides, the CDR3 is TGTGCCAGCAGCTTTGAAACAGGGGGCGAGGTGTACGAGCAGTACTTC.

This clone showed up just once. V and J are TRBV7-9 and TRBJ1-5, with D hard to call. The germline V and J ends were trimmed by 1 base and 5 bases, with 6 bases remaining between them. The CDR3 contains 13 residues. Germline V gene data show CDR1 as SEHNR and CDR2 as FQNEAQ (reference sequence). The CDR3 protein is CASSLGPYQPQHF. DNA for the CDR3: TGTGCCAGCAGCTTAGGACCCTATCAGCCCCAGCATTTT. Supplemented by reference TRBV7-9 and TRBJ1-5, the full variable domain reads DTGVSQNPRHKITKRGQNVTFRCDPISEHNRLYWYRQTLGQGPEFLTYFQNEAQLEKSRLLSDRFSAERPKGSFSTLEIQRTEQGDSAMYLCASSLGPYQPQHFGDGTRLSIL.

This sequence joins TRBV5-5 and TRBJ1-4; the match to TRBD1 covers 7 bases. CDR1 is SGHKS, CDR2 YYEKEE, per germline (reference sequence). Trimming cost V 4 bases and J 8 bases; bases outside gene matches: 11. The length of the CDR3 is 15 residues. In DNA form, the CDR3 reads TGTGCCAGCAGCACCTTAGGGGGCGTGGGGGAAAAACTGTTTTTT. It encodes CASSTLGGVGEKLFF. Combining the CDR3 with reference TRBV5-5 and TRBJ1-4 gives the whole variable domain DAGVTQSPTHLIKTRGQQVTLRCSPISGHKSVSWYQQVLGQGPQFIFQYYEKEERGRGNFPDRFSARQFPNYSSELNVNALLLGDSALYLCASSTLGGVGEKLFFGSGTQLSVL.

The rearrangement links TRBV7-7 to TRBJ2-3, with unresolved D. CDR1 SSHAT and CDR2 FNYEAQ come from the germline V gene (reference sequence). V was clipped by 4 bases and J by 2 bases, with 10 bases between them. The length of the CDR3 is 14 residues. CDR3 nucleotide sequence: TGTGCCAGCAGCTCTACGGAGCCCACAGATACGCAGTATTTT. Its translation: CASSSTEPTDTQYF.

The J gene is TRBJ2-1, the V gene TRBV7-2; D is undetermined. With 2 bases removed from V and 10 bases from J, the gap between germline ends came to 9 bases. Germline CDR1 reads SGHTA; CDR2 reads FQGNSA. The CDR3 is 12 amino acids. In DNA, the CDR3 is TGTGCCAGCAGCTTATTAGGAAGGGAGCAGTTCTTC. This gives the protein CASSLLGREQFF.

The gene calls are TRBV11-2 and TRBJ2-5; D is unclear. The germline CDR1 and CDR2 sequences are SGHAT and FQNNGV. The CDR3 totals 13 residues. Between the trimmed V and J ends, which lost 4 bases and 4 bases, there was a span of 10 bases. The CDR3 nucleotides read TGTGCCAGCAGCTCCTCCCTTGGAGAGACCCAGTACTTC. Protein: CASSSSLGETQYF.

Concerning this clone itself: One junction end does not reproduce the germline sequence, and a read error may be involved. The rearrangement joins TRBV5-1 to TRBJ1-1; D is undetermined. The CDR3 is 14 residues long. The germline V gene has CDR1 SGHRS and CDR2 YFSETQ. Here the CDR3 DNA reads TGTGCCAGCAGCTTGGTGGGTCGGTACACTGAAGCTTTCTTT. It yields the protein CASSLVGRYTEAFF.

This clone was counted a few times. The chain carries TRBV12-5 and TRBJ1-5; no clear D gene. CDR3 size: 14 residues. The V end lost 7 bases, the J end lost 11 bases, and 21 bases lay between the germline ends. CDR1 is LGHNT and CDR2 is FRNRAP in the germline V gene. The CDR3 DNA reads TGTGCTAGTGCCACCCTTCTGGACCAACGAACCCAGCATTTT. Protein: CASATLLDQRTQHF. The full variable domain, completed using reference TRBV12-5 and TRBJ1-5, is DARVTQTPRHKVTEMGQEVTMRCQPILGHNTVFWYRQTMMQGLELLAYFRNRAPLDDSGMPKDRFSAEMPDATLATLKIQPSEPRDSAVYFCASATLLDQRTQHFGDGTRLSIL.

The chain recombines TRBV5-1 with TRBJ1-4; a possible D gene is TRBD1 (5 bases). V shed 5 bases and J shed 7 bases, with 18 bases lying between them. The CDR3 has 15 residues. CDR1 is SGHRS and CDR2 is YFSETQ in the germline V gene. The CDR3 here is CASRQDFSWGEKLFF. The CDR3 region has the DNA TGCGCCAGCAGACAGGACTTTAGTTGGGGTGAAAAACTGTTTTTT.

The J gene is TRBJ2-1, the V gene TRBV12-5, with 9 bases identical to TRBD1. Germline-derived CDR1 and CDR2 are LGHNT and FRNRAP. This CDR3 is 15 amino acids long. V was pared by 7 bases and J by 9 bases, with 13 bases of the junction left unmatched. The CDR3 DNA follows: TGTGCTAGTGACCCCGGACAGGGGAAGGCGCGTGAGCAGTTCTTC. It specifies CASDPGQGKAREQFF.

The chain carries TRBV5-6 and TRBJ2-1; 11 bases match TRBD2. V lost 3 bases to trimming and J lost 0 bases; unmatched junction nucleotides: 2. The length of the CDR3 is 16 residues. Per the germline V gene, CDR1 is SGHDT and CDR2 is YYEEEE. The CDR3 DNA follows: TGTGCCAGCAGCTCTAGCGGGGGGCGCTCCTACAATGAGCAGTTCTTC. Amino acid sequence: CASSSSGGRSYNEQFF.

Only one count was recorded for this clone. The V and J genes are TRBV7-2 and TRBJ2-7; D tentatively reads TRBD1 or TRBD2 (5 bases each). The CDR3 extends over 16 amino acids. Trimming took off 8 bases at V and 7 bases at J, with 27 bases between the two ends. From germline, CDR1 is SGHTA and CDR2 FQGNSA. The DNA of the CDR3 is TGTGCCAGCGAATTATGGGAATTGAGGGGCCGAGGGGAGCAGTACTTC. Amino acid sequence: CASELWELRGRGEQYF.